The clone carrying this TCR beta chain was picked up a small number of times. The antigen is unknown. RNA transcripts served as the template for amplifying TCR beta CDR3 regions. Carried out on the TCR CDR3, a first-round RT-PCR used the HTBI primer set. TCRdb reprocessed the multiplex PCR reads with MiXCR, giving one entry per CDR3 protein. The data contain under 350,000 distinct CDR3 sequences, approximately 14% of them seen just once; the ten biggest clones take up about 37%. This sample was included in a study of T cells in Graves' hyperthyroidism and ophthalmopathy. Regarding the study as a whole: The majority of expanded thyroid clonotypes above 0.001 also appeared in blood.

The TCR originated in a woman in her forties with Graves' ophthalmopathy. Sequencing was done on a sample of blood.

CDR3 amino acids: CSAREQGVVYEQYF. Here the CDR3 DNA reads TGCAGTGCTAGAGAACAGGGGGTGGTCTACGAGCAGTACTTC. V is TRBV20-1 and J is TRBJ2-7; 8 bases match TRBD1. The V gene end was trimmed by 0 bases and the J gene end by 3 bases; junction bases not matched to a gene: 4. This CDR3 comprises 14 residues. Germline CDR1 is DFQATT and CDR2 is SNEGSKA (reference sequence).